A single sample gave rise to the 30 T cell receptor beta chains below, sequenced in a study of cytomegalovirus exposure and HLA in healthy donors. Use of 60 Vbeta and 13 Jbeta primers characterized the PCR. Clones were read by immunoSEQ multiplex PCR, and TCRdb kept only the in-frame ones, dropping some. The repertoire holds 95,000 to 150,000 clones, with around 72% as singletons. Source material: PBMCs. All receptors derive from a man aged 25-45 years in good health and CMV-seronegative.

For this clone: One junction end disagrees with the germline gene, perhaps due to a read error. The V call is TRBV7-9, the J call TRBJ2-7; possibly TRBD1 for D (5 bases). Germline-derived CDR1 and CDR2 are SEHNR and FQNEAQ (reference sequence). CDR3 length: 13 residues. The CDR3 bases are TGTTCCAGCAGCTTTCAGGGTTTCTACGAGCAGTACTTC. Amino acids: CSSSFQGFYEQYF.

The chain recombines TRBV27 with TRBJ2-7; 9 bases line up with TRBD1. Germline V CDR1 and CDR2: MNHEY, SMNVEV (reference sequence). Losses at the gene ends were 8 bases for V and 9 bases for J; bases not matched to a gene: 11. CDR3 length: 13 amino acids. The CDR3: CASGTDRGGSQYF. As DNA, the CDR3 is TGTGCCAGCGGAACGGACAGGGGAGGGTCGCAGTACTTC.

The chain has TRBV25-1 and TRBJ1-1; 7 nucleotides match TRBD1. The CDR3 has 12 residues. The ends lost 4 bases at V and 8 bases at J; junction bases unmatched: 4. The germline gives CDR1 MGHDK, CDR2 SYGVNS. CDR3 region: CASSAPDREAFF. The DNA of the CDR3 is TGTGCCAGCAGTGCCCCGGACAGGGAAGCTTTCTTT.

V and J are TRBV10-3 and TRBJ2-5; tentative D call: TRBD2 (6 bases). The germline V gene has CDR1 ENHRY and CDR2 SYGVKD. This CDR3 has 10 amino acids. V lost 10 bases and J 5 bases, leaving 8 bases between the germline ends. The CDR3 coding sequence is TGTGCCACCGCGGGGGAGACCCAGTACTTC. Translation: CATAGETQYF.

This chain links TRBV18 with TRBJ2-3; 8 bases line up with TRBD2. Per germline, CDR1 KGHSH and CDR2 LQKENI. CDR3 length equals 14 residues. V trimming: 5 bases; J trimming: 9 bases; junction bases outside the gene matches: 10. In nucleotides, the CDR3 is TGTGCCAGCTCATCAAAGACGCGGGAGGCGACGCAGTATTTT. This gives the protein CASSSKTREATQYF. The whole variable domain, filled in from reference TRBV18 and TRBJ2-3, reads NAGVMQNPRHLVRRRGQEARLRCSPMKGHSHVYWYRQLPEEGLKFMVYLQKENIIDESGMPKERFSAEFPKEGPSILRIQQVVRGDSAAYFCASSSKTREATQYFGPGTRLTVL.

This clone was seen a single time. V gene TRBV7-9 combines with J gene TRBJ2-7; a possible D gene is TRBD2 (5 bases). This CDR3 is built from 12 residues. Per germline, CDR1 SEHNR and CDR2 FQNEAQ (reference sequence). V lost 5 bases and J 4 bases, leaving 9 bases between the germline ends. The DNA of the CDR3 is TGTGCCAGCAGCCTAGGGAGTTACGAGCAGTACTTC. Amino acids: CASSLGSYEQYF.

The chain couples TRBV30 to TRBJ1-1; 7 bases fit TRBD1. This CDR3 comprises 12 residues. The ends lost 2 bases at V and 7 bases at J; junction bases unmatched: 4. Looked up from germline, CDR1 is GTSNPN and CDR2 is SVGIG (reference sequence). CDR3 coding DNA: TGTGCCTGGAGTCCAGGGGGTGGTGAAGCTTTCTTT. Amino acid sequence: CAWSPGGGEAFF.

Note on this clone: The junction departs from the called germline gene at one end, perhaps through a read error. This chain joins TRBV7-9 and TRBJ2-7; 9 bases fit TRBD2. The germline V gene has CDR1 SEHNR and CDR2 FQNEAQ (reference sequence). The CDR3 contains 16 residues. CDR3 in DNA: TGTTCCAGCAGCCGGACTAGCGAGTCTAAGGTAGACGAGCAGTACTTC. Encoded protein: CSSSRTSESKVDEQYF.

The rearrangement links TRBV5-1 to TRBJ2-1; 11 nucleotides agree with TRBD2. Per germline, CDR1 SGHRS and CDR2 YFSETQ. J was trimmed by 7 bases and V by 4 bases; bases with no gene match: 4. The CDR3 is made up of 14 amino acids. The CDR3 loop is CASSLSGGVNEQFF. CDR3 nucleotide sequence: TGCGCCAGCAGCCTTAGCGGGGGGGTAAATGAGCAGTTCTTC. The full variable domain, completed using reference TRBV5-1 and TRBJ2-1, is KAGVTQTPRYLIKTRGQQVTLSCSPISGHRSVSWYQQTPGQGLQFLFEYFSETQRNKGNFPGRFSGRQFSNSRSEMNVSTLELGDSALYLCASSLSGGVNEQFFGPGTRLTVL.

The V gene is TRBV30, the J gene TRBJ2-5; possible D gene TRBD2, 5 bases. This CDR3 region has 15 residues. Trimming stripped 2 bases from V and 2 bases from J, with 15 bases between. Germline values: CDR1 GTSNPN, CDR2 SVGIG (reference sequence). This CDR3 is CAWSKAGVGQETQYF. CDR3 nucleotide sequence: TGTGCCTGGAGTAAGGCCGGGGTCGGGCAAGAGACCCAGTACTTC.

The chain couples TRBV28 to TRBJ2-1; maybe TRBD1 (5 bases). Germline V lookup: CDR1 MDHEN, CDR2 SYDVKM. Trimming removed 4 bases from V and 4 bases from J, with 11 bases in between. CDR3 size: 14 residues. The CDR3 nucleotides read TGTGCCAGCAGTTGGGGCAGCATTTACAATGAGCAGTTCTTC. Its protein is CASSWGSIYNEQFF.

This clone was counted a few times. V usage is TRBV5-5 and J usage is TRBJ2-7; D unresolved. The CDR3 consists of 18 residues. V was cut by 0 bases and J by 1 base, with 20 bases left in between. Germline V gene sequence: CDR1 SGHKS, CDR2 YYEKEE (reference sequence). The CDR3 loop reads CASSLDLRFPTGSYEQYF. DNA for the CDR3: TGTGCCAGCAGCTTGGATTTGAGGTTCCCGACCGGGTCCTACGAGCAGTACTTC.

This clone showed up just once. The J gene is TRBJ2-2, the V gene TRBV28; D might be TRBD1 (6 bases). CDR1 MDHEN and CDR2 SYDVKM come from the germline V gene. V lost 6 bases to trimming and J lost 4 bases, with 15 bases between them. The CDR3 length is 15 residues. CDR3 coding DNA: TGTGCCAGCAGCCCCTCGACAGGACCCACCGGGGAGCTGTTTTTT. It translates to CASSPSTGPTGELFF.

This chain joins TRBV4-2 and TRBJ1-6, with D unresolved. CDR1 and CDR2 from the germline V gene are LGHNA and YNFKEQ. With 0 bases removed from V and 10 bases from J, the gap between germline ends came to 7 bases. The CDR3 runs 13 residues. CDR3 sequence: CASSQDWRSPLHF. CDR3 DNA sequence: TGTGCCAGCAGCCAAGATTGGAGGTCACCCCTCCACTTT.

The chain is built from TRBV27 and TRBJ1-2, with D possibly being TRBD1 (5 bases). There are 14 residues in the CDR3. Germline V gene sequence: CDR1 MNHEY, CDR2 SMNVEV (reference sequence). V lost 5 bases, J lost 4 bases, and 14 bases lay in between. Here the CDR3 reads CASSPQPGLYGYTF. The CDR3 DNA sequence: TGTGCCAGCAGTCCCCAGCCGGGACTCTATGGCTACACCTTC.

This clone was counted only a few times. This sequence joins TRBV4-3 and TRBJ1-4, with 8 positions matching TRBD1. This CDR3 spans 16 amino acids. J lost 7 bases, V lost 4 bases, and 11 bases had no gene match. The germline gives CDR1 LGHNA, CDR2 YSLEER. Here the CDR3 DNA reads TGCGCCAGCAGCCCAGAGGTAGGACAGGGTAGTGAAAAACTGTTTTTT. It translates to CASSPEVGQGSEKLFF.

This clone came up a few times. The chain links TRBV28 to TRBJ1-2, with D perhaps matching TRBD1 (6 bases). The CDR3 runs to 15 residues. Germline values: CDR1 MDHEN, CDR2 SYDVKM. Trimming stripped 5 bases from V and 2 bases from J, with 15 bases between. Here the CDR3 DNA reads TGTGCCAGCAGTGTCACAGGGTGGGCAAACTATGGCTACACCTTC. It yields the protein CASSVTGWANYGYTF.

This clone was seen only once. The chain employs TRBV18 and TRBJ2-3, with 7 bases fitting TRBD2. Germline trimming cut 2 bases from V and 1 base from J; bases unmatched to any gene: 6. Germline V gene data show CDR1 as KGHSH and CDR2 as LQKENI. The CDR3 runs 16 residues. The CDR3 protein is CASSPGLSGGTDTQYF. The DNA for the CDR3 is TGTGCCAGCTCACCAGGGCTCAGCGGGGGCACAGATACGCAGTATTTT.

In its sample, this clone was seen a few times. The chain is built from TRBV5-1 and TRBJ1-3; D not resolved. The V end was cut by 4 bases, the J end by 0 bases, with 8 bases between. Germline V gives CDR1 SGHRS, CDR2 YFSETQ. The CDR3 spans 14 residues. The chain's CDR3 is CASSEKSSGNTIYF. CDR3 DNA sequence: TGCGCCAGCAGCGAAAAGAGCTCTGGAAACACCATATATTTT. The entire variable domain, with the rest obtained from reference TRBV5-1 and TRBJ1-3, is as follows: KAGVTQTPRYLIKTRGQQVTLSCSPISGHRSVSWYQQTPGQGLQFLFEYFSETQRNKGNFPGRFSGRQFSNSRSEMNVSTLELGDSALYLCASSEKSSGNTIYFGEGSWLTVV.

The chain employs TRBV5-1 and TRBJ1-2; tentative D call: TRBD1 (6 bases). Germline V CDR1 and CDR2: SGHRS, YFSETQ. V shed 4 bases and J shed 4 bases, with 17 bases lying between them. This CDR3 comprises 15 residues. The CDR3 spells CASSSGQTKIYGYTF. The CDR3 bases are TGCGCCAGCAGCAGTGGACAGACAAAAATCTATGGCTACACCTTC. The full variable domain, with the rest looked up from reference TRBV5-1 and TRBJ1-2, is KAGVTQTPRYLIKTRGQQVTLSCSPISGHRSVSWYQQTPGQGLQFLFEYFSETQRNKGNFPGRFSGRQFSNSRSEMNVSTLELGDSALYLCASSSGQTKIYGYTFGSGTRLTVV.

This clone occurred once. The genes are TRBV5-1 and TRBJ2-5; TRBD2 matches at 11 bases. CDR3 size: 16 residues. J was trimmed by 3 bases and V by 4 bases; bases with no gene match: 8. Looked up from germline, CDR1 is SGHRS and CDR2 is YFSETQ. CDR3 in amino acids: CASSPTPLAGEETQYF. CDR3 DNA: TGCGCCAGCAGCCCCACACCACTAGCGGGGGAAGAGACCCAGTACTTC.

The chain is built from TRBV6-4 and TRBJ2-1, with 8 positions matching TRBD1. Germline assignment: CDR1 MRHNA and CDR2 SNTAGT. The CDR3 covers 15 residues. V dropped 5 bases and J dropped 6; count of bases not matched to a gene: 9. CDR3 protein: CASSKGQAGGNEQFF. The CDR3 coding sequence is TGTGCCAGCAGTAAGGGACAGGCTGGGGGCAATGAGCAGTTCTTC.

This sequence joins TRBV7-9 and TRBJ2-1; D remains unclear. Germline assignment: CDR1 SEHNR and CDR2 FQNEAQ (reference sequence). Trimming left V 3 bases short and J 8 bases short, with 5 bases between. The CDR3 spans 11 residues. CDR3 amino acids: CASSFFYEQFF. CDR3 DNA: TGTGCCAGCAGCTTTTTCTATGAGCAGTTCTTC.

This rearrangement joins TRBV4-3 to TRBJ1-2, with 8 bases identical to TRBD1. V trimming: 3 bases; J trimming: 0 bases; junction bases outside the gene matches: 3. This CDR3 has 15 amino acids. Per germline, CDR1 LGHNA and CDR2 YSLEER. The CDR3 spells CASSHDRGPNYGYTF. The CDR3 coding sequence is TGCGCCAGCAGCCACGACAGGGGACCTAACTATGGCTACACCTTC.

This sequence joins TRBV19 and TRBJ1-5, with TRBD1 matching 8 bases. This CDR3 region has 18 residues. The V segment lost 6 bases and the J segment 2 bases; nucleotides outside the gene matches: 15. The germline CDR1 and CDR2 sequences are LNHDA and SQIVND (reference sequence). The CDR3 DNA reads as TGTGCCAGTAGCTCCAGGGACAGGTACTTCGGGGGCAATCAGCCCCAGCATTTT. Amino acid sequence: CASSSRDRYFGGNQPQHF.

This chain joins TRBV9 and TRBJ2-7, with TRBD2 matching 10 bases. Looked up from germline, CDR1 is SGDLS and CDR2 is YYNGEE. The junction had 7 bases not matched to a gene; V was cut back by 2 bases and J by 5 bases. This CDR3 comprises 15 residues. The CDR3 nucleotides are TGTGCCAGCAGCGTTTCGGGACTAGCGAGAAACGAGCAGTACTTC. Its protein product is CASSVSGLARNEQYF. The variable domain in full, with the rest retrieved from reference TRBV9 and TRBJ2-7, is DSGVTQTPKHLITATGQRVTLRCSPRSGDLSVYWYQQSLDQGLQFLIQYYNGEERAKGNILERFSAQQFPDLHSELNLSSLELGDSALYFCASSVSGLARNEQYFGPGTRLTVT.

This clone has more than one count but fewer than ten. The chain combines TRBV29-1 with TRBJ1-1, with D uncertain. The V and J ends lost 1 base and 11 bases respectively, with 11 bases between them. The CDR3 sequence is 11 residues long. CDR1 is SQVTM and CDR2 is ANQGSEA in the germline V gene. The CDR3 is CSVEVPSEAFF. CDR3 DNA sequence: TGCAGCGTTGAAGTTCCGAGCGAGGCTTTCTTT.

This clone was detected a few times. The rearrangement uses TRBV7-9 and TRBJ1-2; 7 nucleotides line up with TRBD1. The CDR3 loop spans 15 amino acids. CDR1 is SEHNR and CDR2 is FQNEAQ in the germline V gene (reference sequence). Trimming took 5 bases from V and 3 from J; bases not matched to a gene: 9. This CDR3 is CASSPWTGPHYGYTF. CDR3 DNA sequence: TGTGCCAGCAGCCCATGGACAGGCCCACACTATGGCTACACCTTC.

In this sample, this clone turned up a few times. This rearrangement joins TRBV18 to TRBJ1-1; D remains ambiguous. V was shortened by 1 base and J by 1 base, with 4 bases between the two germline ends. Germline V gene sequence: CDR1 KGHSH, CDR2 LQKENI. This CDR3 contains 13 residues. CDR3 protein: CASSPQRNTEAFF. CDR3 DNA sequence: TGTGCCAGCTCACCACAGAGGAACACTGAAGCTTTCTTT.

J is TRBJ1-4 and V is TRBV6-1; 7 bases are a match to TRBD1. CDR1 and CDR2 (germline): MNHNS, SASEGT. The junction had 11 bases not matched to a gene; V was cut back by 4 bases and J by 3 bases. This CDR3 contains 17 residues. In DNA, the CDR3 is TGTGCCAGCAGTGTTACCAGGGGGGCGGGCGCTAATGAAAAACTGTTTTTT. Its translation: CASSVTRGAGANEKLFF.